This T cell receptor beta chain derives from a study of cytomegalovirus exposure and HLA in healthy donors. Broader study findings: Associated with cytomegalovirus, according to the listing, were some 150 TCR beta chains. Upon later analysis, TCR association rates were observed to vary by HLA locus, being highest for DRB1 and lowest for HLA-C. Most of the TCR beta V segments (in an earlier analysis) were productive either about 90% or about 30% of the time. Donors were assumed by presence/absence analyses to have roughly uniform sequencing depth.

The PCR used 60 Vbeta and 13 Jbeta primers. Some clones are missing from TCRdb's copy, which holds only in-frame ones; the method was immunoSEQ multiplex PCR. The repertoire holds roughly 220,000 clones, with 60% to 80% as singletons. Of note for this clone: What it recognizes is unknown.

This sequence was found in a woman under 40 in good health and CMV-seronegative. The specimen was PBMCs.

CDR3 sequence (DNA): TGTGCTAGTGCATTTAACTATGGCTACACCTTC. Amino acid sequence: CASAFNYGYTF. This rearrangement joins TRBV12-5 to TRBJ1-2; D is undetermined. The germline CDR1 and CDR2 sequences are LGHNT and FRNRAP. The CDR3 loop spans 11 amino acids. V was shortened by 7 bases and J by 1 base, with 4 bases between the two germline ends.